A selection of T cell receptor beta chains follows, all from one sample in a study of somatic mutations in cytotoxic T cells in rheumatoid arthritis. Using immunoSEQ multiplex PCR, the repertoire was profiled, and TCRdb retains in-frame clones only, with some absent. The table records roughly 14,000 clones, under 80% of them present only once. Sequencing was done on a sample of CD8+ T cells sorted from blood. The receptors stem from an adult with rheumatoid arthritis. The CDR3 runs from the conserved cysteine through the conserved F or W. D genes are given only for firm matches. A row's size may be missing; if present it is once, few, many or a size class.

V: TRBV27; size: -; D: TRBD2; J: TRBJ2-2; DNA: TGTGCCAGCAGTTCCAGGACTAGCGGGGGTACCGGGGAGCTGTTTTTT; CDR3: CASSSRTSGGTGELFF
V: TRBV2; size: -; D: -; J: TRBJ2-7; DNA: TGTGCCAGCAGTGGCTTACTGACAGGTTTTCAACCTACCTACGAGCAGTACTTC; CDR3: CASSGLLTGFQPTYEQYF
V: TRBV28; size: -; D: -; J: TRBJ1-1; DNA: TGTGCCAGCAGTTTCCGCATGGGGGACACTGAAGCTTTCTTT; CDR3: CASSFRMGDTEAFF
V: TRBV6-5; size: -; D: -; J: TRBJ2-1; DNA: TGTGCCAGCAGTTACCGACGCAATGACAATGAGCAGTTCTTC; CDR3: CASSYRRNDNEQFF
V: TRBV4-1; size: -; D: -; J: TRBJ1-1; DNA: TGCGCCAGCAGCCAAGAGCCTACCACACATATGAACACTGAAGCTTTCTTT; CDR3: CASSQEPTTHMNTEAFF
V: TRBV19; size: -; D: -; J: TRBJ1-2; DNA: TGTGCCAGTAGTAGTTCAGACCTGCTGGAGGTTTATGGCTACACCTTC; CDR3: CASSSSDLLEVYGYTF
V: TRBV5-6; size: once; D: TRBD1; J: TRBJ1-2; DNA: TGTGCCAGCAGCTTGGGGACAGGGGTATATGGCTACACCTTC; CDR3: CASSLGTGVYGYTF
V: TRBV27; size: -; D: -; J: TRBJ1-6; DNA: TGTGCCAGCAGTTTATTTAGTGCCCTCCGTGCGGAGTATAATTCATCCCTCCACTTT; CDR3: CASSLFSALRAEYNSSLHF
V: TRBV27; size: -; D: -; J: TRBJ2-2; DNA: TGTGCCAGCAGTTCCGCGACAGGTGCGAACACCGGGGAGCTGTTTTTT; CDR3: CASSSATGANTGELFF
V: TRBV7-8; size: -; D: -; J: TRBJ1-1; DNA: TGTGCCAGCAGCCCCGAGGGGGACACTGAAGCTTTCTTT; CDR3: CASSPEGDTEAFF
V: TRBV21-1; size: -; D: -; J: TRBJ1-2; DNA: TGTGCCAGCAGCCAATACCGGGACAGGGGCAGTCGTTATGGCTACACCTTC; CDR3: CASSQYRDRGSRYGYTF
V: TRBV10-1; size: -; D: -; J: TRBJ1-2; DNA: TGCGCCAGCAGTGAGTCTGTCGGACTCTATGGCTACACCTTC; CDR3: CASSESVGLYGYTF
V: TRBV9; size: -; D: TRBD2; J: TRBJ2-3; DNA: TGTGCCAGCAGCCCCCACCCCGTAGCGGGGGCGGCAGATACGCAGTATTTT; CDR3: CASSPHPVAGAADTQYF
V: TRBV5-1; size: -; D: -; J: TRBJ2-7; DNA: TGCGCCAGCAGCTTTTTATTAACAGAAAACTACGAGCAGTACTTC; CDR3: CASSFLLTENYEQYF
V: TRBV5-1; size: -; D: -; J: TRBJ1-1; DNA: TGCGCCAGCAGTCATCTGGGCGAGGGCACTGAAGCTTTCTTT; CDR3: CASSHLGEGTEAFF
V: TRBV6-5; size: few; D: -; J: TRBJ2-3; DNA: TGTGCCAGCAGCTCCATCCCCTCGTCGGCAGATACGCAGTATTTT; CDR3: CASSSIPSSADTQYF
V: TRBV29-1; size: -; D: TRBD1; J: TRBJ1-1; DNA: TGCAGCGGTGAGGGACAGGGTGAACGTGGGACTGAAGCTTTCTTT; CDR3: CSGEGQGERGTEAFF
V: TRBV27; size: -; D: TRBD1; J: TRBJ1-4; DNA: TGTGCCAGCAGTCCGGGACAGGGGGATGAAAAACTGTTTTTT; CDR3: CASSPGQGDEKLFF
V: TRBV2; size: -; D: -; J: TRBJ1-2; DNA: TGTGCCAGCATCACCCCACCCGGGGACCAAAGGGACCGGGACTATGGCTACACCTTC; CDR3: CASITPPGDQRDRDYGYTF
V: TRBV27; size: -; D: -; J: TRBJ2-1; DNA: TGTGCCAGCAGTTTTTTCCGCCCGGACTCGGGCTCCTACAATGAGCAGTTCTTC; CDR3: CASSFFRPDSGSYNEQFF
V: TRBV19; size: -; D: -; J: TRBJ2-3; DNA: TGTGCCAGTAGTGCAAGATCCGCAGATACGCAGTATTTT; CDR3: CASSARSADTQYF
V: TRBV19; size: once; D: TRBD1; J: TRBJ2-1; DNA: TGTGCCAGTAGGACAGGGTACAATGAGCAGTTCTTC; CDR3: CASRTGYNEQFF
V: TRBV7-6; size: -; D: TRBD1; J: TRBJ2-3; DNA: TGTGCCAGCAGCTTGCTCCCCCCGGGACAGGAGAGCACAGATACGCAGTATTTT; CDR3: CASSLLPPGQESTDTQYF
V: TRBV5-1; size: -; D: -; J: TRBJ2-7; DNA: TGCGCCAGCAGCGCCGACAGGCGGCGGTCATCCTACGAGCAGTACTTC; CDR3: CASSADRRRSSYEQYF
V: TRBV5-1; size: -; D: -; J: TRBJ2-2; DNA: TGCGCCAGCAGCCACAGGGCTCACGGGGAGCTGTTTTTT; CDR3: CASSHRAHGELFF
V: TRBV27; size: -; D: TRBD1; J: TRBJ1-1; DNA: TGTGCCAGCAGTTCCTTGACAGGGATAACTGAAGCTTTCTTT; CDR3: CASSSLTGITEAFF
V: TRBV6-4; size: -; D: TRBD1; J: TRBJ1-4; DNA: TGTGCCAGCAGCGAAACCGGGACAGGGGCCGAAAAACTGTTTTTT; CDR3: CASSETGTGAEKLFF
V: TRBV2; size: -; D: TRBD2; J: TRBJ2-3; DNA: TGTGCCAGCAGGCAGACTAGCGGGGGGCCCGATACGCAGTATTTT; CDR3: CASRQTSGGPDTQYF
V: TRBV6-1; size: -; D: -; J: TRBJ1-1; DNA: TGTGCCAGCACCGAAAGGTTGGTTACTGAAGCTTTCTTT; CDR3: CASTERLVTEAFF
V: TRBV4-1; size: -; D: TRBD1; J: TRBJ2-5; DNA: TGCGCCAGCAGCCAATTGTACAGGGGAAGTCAAGAGACCCAGTACTTC; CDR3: CASSQLYRGSQETQYF
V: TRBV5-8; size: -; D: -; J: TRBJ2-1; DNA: TGTGCCAGCAGCTTGGTCTACAATGAGCAGTTCTTC; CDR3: CASSLVYNEQFF
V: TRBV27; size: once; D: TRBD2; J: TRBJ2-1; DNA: TGTGCCAGCAGTTCGCGCCAGGGACTAGCGCTCGATGAGCAGTTCTTC; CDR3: CASSSRQGLALDEQFF
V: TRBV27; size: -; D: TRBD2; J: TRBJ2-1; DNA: TGTGCCAGCAGTTCCCGACTAGCGGGCTCCTACAATGAGCAGTTCTTC; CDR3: CASSSRLAGSYNEQFF
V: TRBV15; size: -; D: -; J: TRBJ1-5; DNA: TGTGCCACCAGCGCATTCAGTCAGCCCCAGCATTTT; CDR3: CATSAFSQPQHF
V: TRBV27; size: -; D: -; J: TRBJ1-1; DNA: TGTGCCAGCAGTTTATTTTTGGGGGCAGGGACTGAAGCTTTCTTT; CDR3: CASSLFLGAGTEAFF
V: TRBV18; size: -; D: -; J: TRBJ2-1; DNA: TGTGCCAGCTCATCGATCAACAGGGTACCTCTATTGGATGAGCAGTTCTTC; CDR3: CASSSINRVPLLDEQFF
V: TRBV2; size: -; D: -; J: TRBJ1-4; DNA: TGTGCCAGCAGGGGGGGGGAGACTGAAAAACTGTTTTTT; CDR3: CASRGGETEKLFF
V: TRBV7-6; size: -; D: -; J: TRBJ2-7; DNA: TGTGCCAGCAGCTGGGGACACACCTACGAGCAGTACTTC; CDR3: CASSWGHTYEQYF
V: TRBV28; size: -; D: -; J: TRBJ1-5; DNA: TGTGCCAGCAGCCACTATAAAATCAATCAGCCCCAGCATTTT; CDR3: CASSHYKINQPQHF
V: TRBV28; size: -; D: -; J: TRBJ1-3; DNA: TGTGCCAGCAGGCCCCCGGGTACTGGAAACACCATATATTTT; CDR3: CASRPPGTGNTIYF
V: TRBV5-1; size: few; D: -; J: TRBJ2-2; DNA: TGCGCCAGCAGCTTGGAAGACAGATACACCGGGGAGCTGTTTTTT; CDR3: CASSLEDRYTGELFF
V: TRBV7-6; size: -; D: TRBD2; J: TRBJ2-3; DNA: TGTGCCAGCAGCGCCCCGAGGGGCGGGGGGGCCACAGATACGCAGTATTTT; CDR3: CASSAPRGGGATDTQYF
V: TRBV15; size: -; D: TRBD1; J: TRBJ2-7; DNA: TGTGCCACCAGCACACGGACAGGGGAATACGAGCAGTACTTC; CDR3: CATSTRTGEYEQYF
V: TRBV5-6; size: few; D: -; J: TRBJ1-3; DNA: TGTGCCAGCAGCTTGGACAGGGCCTCTGGAAACACCATATATTTT; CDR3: CASSLDRASGNTIYF
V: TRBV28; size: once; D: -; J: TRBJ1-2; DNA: TGTGCCAGCAGTTTGGACAGCCTCTATGGCTACACCTTC; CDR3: CASSLDSLYGYTF
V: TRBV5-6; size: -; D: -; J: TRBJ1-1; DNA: TGTGCCAGCAGCTTAGGGGAAGGGGACACTGAAGCTTTCTTT; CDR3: CASSLGEGDTEAFF